One and the same sample provided the 22 T cell receptor beta chains below, sequenced in a study of low-dose radiotherapy and immunotherapy resistance in tumors. First-strand cDNA used TRAV- and TRBV-specific primers, covering alpha and beta chains. TCR amplification used 20 to 25 PCR cycles, a constant-region primer and a V-primer adapter. TCRdb re-derived calls from the reads in MiXCR, one entry per CDR3 protein. Of under 70,000 distinct CDR3 sequences listed, 20% to 25% were seen once; the top ten hold about 6%. Specified time point: before trial treatment. The sequenced sample was PBMCs, obtained before treatment. The receptors come from a male donor with prostate cancer.

This clonotype was observed at least ten times. J is TRBJ2-2 and V is TRBV21-1. TRBV21-1 is flagged as a pseudogene. The CDR3 length is 16 residues. The CDR3 DNA follows: TGTGCCAGCAGCACACCGAGGATGGCGAACACCGGGGAGCTGTTTTTT. Amino acids: CASSTPRMANTGELFF.

This clonotype showed up many times. The CDR3 DNA is TGCAGCGTTGTAAGGGTAGCCCAAGAGACCCAGTACTTC. Translated, it gives CSVVRVAQETQYF. The chain has TRBV29-1 and TRBJ2-5; D ambiguous. Germline loops: CDR1 SQVTM, CDR2 ANQGSEA. This CDR3 is built from 13 residues. V was shortened by 4 bases and J by 1 base, with 10 bases between the two germline ends.

This clonotype was observed at least ten times. The CDR3 region has the DNA TGTGCCAGCTCACCTGAGACAGCAGGAAACACCATATATTTT. It specifies CASSPETAGNTIYF. This chain connects TRBV18 to TRBJ1-3; possible D gene TRBD1, 5 bases. This CDR3 region has 14 residues. Germline CDR1 and CDR2: KGHSH and LQKENI. V lost 3 bases and J 4 bases, leaving 10 bases between the germline ends. Full variable domain (rest looked up from reference TRBV18 and TRBJ1-3): NAGVMQNPRHLVRRRGQEARLRCSPMKGHSHVYWYRQLPEEGLKFMVYLQKENIIDESGMPKERFSAEFPKEGPSILRIQQVVRGDSAAYFCASSPETAGNTIYFGEGSWLTVV.

This clonotype was seen repeatedly, ten times or more. The chain links TRBV19 to TRBJ2-7; maybe TRBD1 (6 bases). Looked up from germline, CDR1 is LNHDA and CDR2 is SQIVND (reference sequence). This CDR3 spans 14 amino acids. Trimming removed 4 bases at V and 2 bases at J, with 12 bases between. The chain's CDR3 is CASSKRQDTYEQYF. CDR3 coding DNA: TGTGCCAGTAGTAAAAGACAGGATACCTACGAGCAGTACTTC.

This clonotype was recorded many times. The chain combines TRBV18 with TRBJ2-5, with D possibly TRBD2 on 5 matching bases. The CDR3 is 11 amino acids. The germline CDR1 and CDR2 sequences are KGHSH and LQKENI. Trimming removed 8 bases from V and 4 bases from J, with 8 bases in between. The CDR3 reads CASREIETQYF. Here the CDR3 DNA reads TGTGCCAGCCGGGAAATAGAGACCCAGTACTTC.

This clonotype was observed at least ten times. V and J are TRBV2 and TRBJ1-6; D remains unclear. The CDR3 has 16 amino acids. V was pared by 2 bases and J by 5 bases, with 13 bases between. From germline, CDR1 is SNHLY and CDR2 FYNNEI. CDR3 nucleotides: TGTGCCAGCAGTGAAAATGGCCCGGATAATAATTCACCCCTCCACTTT. Protein: CASSENGPDNNSPLHF.

This clonotype was seen at least ten times. The CDR3 bases are TGTGCCAGCATGGACAGGACCTCGGCCTACGAGCAGTACTTC. It translates to CASMDRTSAYEQYF. V and J are TRBV2 and TRBJ2-7; TRBD1 aligns across 7 bases. The length of the CDR3 is 14 residues. V shed 7 bases, J shed 2 bases, and the junction held 8 bases outside the gene matches. The germline CDR1 and CDR2 sequences are SNHLY and FYNNEI.

In its sample, this clonotype was seen many times. The chain carries TRBV18 and TRBJ2-7, with a tentative D call TRBD1 (6 bases). Trimming left V 6 bases short and J 0 bases short, with 9 bases between. The CDR3 is made up of 13 amino acids. Germline V gives CDR1 KGHSH, CDR2 LQKENI. Here the CDR3 DNA reads TGTGCCAGCTCTCCGGACAGCTCCTACGAGCAGTACTTC. It yields the protein CASSPDSSYEQYF. The full variable domain, rest sourced from reference TRBV18 and TRBJ2-7, is NAGVMQNPRHLVRRRGQEARLRCSPMKGHSHVYWYRQLPEEGLKFMVYLQKENIIDESGMPKERFSAEFPKEGPSILRIQQVVRGDSAAYFCASSPDSSYEQYFGPGTRLTVT.

The sample holds many counts of this clonotype. The V call is TRBV7-4, the J call TRBJ2-3; no firm D call. V shed 1 base and J shed 4 bases, with 21 bases lying between them. CDR3 length: 18 residues. CDR1 and CDR2 from the germline V gene are SGHVT and SQSDAQ. CDR3 nucleotides: TGTGCCAGCAGCTTAGAGTGGAAAGCCAACAAGATCGCAGATACGCAGTATTTT. Protein: CASSLEWKANKIADTQYF.

The sample holds many counts of this clonotype. The chain has TRBV20-1 and TRBJ2-7; no reliable D call. V was clipped by 3 bases and J by 2 bases, with 11 bases between them. The CDR3 is 13 residues long. Germline V gene data show CDR1 as DFQATT and CDR2 as SNEGSKA (reference sequence). CDR3 sequence: CSARVPATYEQYF. The CDR3 DNA follows: TGCAGTGCTAGGGTGCCAGCTACCTACGAGCAGTACTTC.

The rearrangement links TRBV5-1 to TRBJ2-1; either TRBD1 or TRBD2 may fit D (5 bases each). In germline, CDR1 is SGHRS, CDR2 YFSETQ. Trimming shortened V by 2 bases and J by 9 bases, and 18 bases separated the two germline ends. The length of the CDR3 is 15 residues. DNA for the CDR3: TGCGCCAGCAGCTTCCGGGACCCTCTTTCGGGTGAGCAGTTCTTC. Its protein product is CASSFRDPLSGEQFF.

This clonotype was observed many times. This chain uses TRBV29-1 with TRBJ2-7; TRBD1 agrees at 9 bases. The CDR3 extends over 14 amino acids. CDR1 SQVTM and CDR2 ANQGSEA come from the germline V gene. The V and J ends lost 4 bases and 6 bases, in that order; junction bases with no gene match: 10. The CDR3 DNA reads TGCAGCGTTGGGACAGGGGAATTATCAGCCGAGCAGTACTTC. Translation gives CSVGTGELSAEQYF.

A note on this clonotype: Only one base separates this from a far larger clonotype, so it likely reflects a read error. The CDR3 protein is CTSSPPGQGTLNEQFF. The CDR3 nucleotides are TGTACCAGCAGTCCGCCGGGACAGGGGACTTTAAATGAGCAGTTCTTC. The chain recombines TRBV5-3 with TRBJ2-1, with TRBD1 identical over 10 bases. TRBV5-3 is placed among ORFs of uncertain function. The CDR3 covers 16 residues.

This clonotype has just one count. A far larger clone is one base from this, pointing to a likely read error. This chain connects TRBV5-1 to TRBJ2-7; 12 bases line up with TRBD2. Germline loops: CDR1 SGHRS, CDR2 YFSETQ. The CDR3 has 16 residues. V was pared by 2 bases and J by 7 bases, with 10 bases of the junction left unmatched. CDR3 loop: CASSLLAGGTYNEQYF. The CDR3 bases are TGCGCCAGCAGCTTACTAGCGGGAGGCACCTACAATGAGCAGTACTTC.

This clonotype was found many times. The chain employs TRBV20-1 and TRBJ2-3; TRBD2 might be the D (6 bases). Germline V lookup: CDR1 DFQATT, CDR2 SNEGSKA (reference sequence). This CDR3 spans 15 amino acids. The CDR3 region is CRPLRLDGGGDTQYF. In DNA, the CDR3 is TGCAGGCCATTACGACTAGATGGGGGAGGAGATACGCAGTATTTT.

This clonotype was detected many times. The genes are TRBV20-1 and TRBJ2-1; 8 nucleotides line up with TRBD2. The CDR3 extends over 16 amino acids. With 1 base clipped from V and 7 bases from J, the junction kept 12 bases outside the gene matches. CDR1 DFQATT and CDR2 SNEGSKA come from the germline V gene (reference sequence). The CDR3 sequence: CSARGQGLGLFNEQFF. CDR3 DNA: TGCAGTGCTAGAGGTCAGGGACTAGGTTTATTTAATGAGCAGTTCTTC.

This clonotype occurred many times. The V and J genes are TRBV6-2 or TRBV6-3 and TRBJ1-5, with D possibly being TRBD1 (6 bases). The CDR3 is 15 amino acids. Deletions cut 7 bases from V and 6 bases from J, with 19 bases between. In germline, CDR1 is MNHEY, CDR2 SVGEGT. CDR3 sequence: CASIGQPLLGQPQHF. The CDR3 nucleotides are TGTGCCAGCATCGGACAGCCCCTCCTCGGTCAGCCCCAGCATTTT.

The table lists this clonotype with many counts. V and J are TRBV5-1 and TRBJ2-7; a weak D match, TRBD1 (6 bases). With 4 bases removed from V and 2 bases from J, the gap between germline ends came to 13 bases. The CDR3 runs 14 residues. Germline CDR1 and CDR2: SGHRS and YFSETQ. CDR3 in amino acids: CASSRATGAYEQYF. In nucleotides, the CDR3 is TGCGCCAGCAGCCGGGCGACAGGAGCCTACGAGCAGTACTTC. Variable domain in full (rest from reference TRBV5-1 and TRBJ2-7): KAGVTQTPRYLIKTRGQQVTLSCSPISGHRSVSWYQQTPGQGLQFLFEYFSETQRNKGNFPGRFSGRQFSNSRSEMNVSTLELGDSALYLCASSRATGAYEQYFGPGTRLTVT.

This clonotype was detected ten times or more. The J gene is TRBJ1-5, the V gene TRBV20-1; TRBD1 matches at 9 bases. The CDR3 runs 13 residues. The J segment lost 4 bases and the V segment lost 6 bases, leaving 4 bases of the junction unmatched. From germline, CDR1 is DFQATT and CDR2 SNEGSKA (reference sequence). The CDR3 is CSARQGVNQPQHF. CDR3 DNA sequence: TGCAGTGCGAGACAGGGGGTAAATCAGCCCCAGCATTTT.

This clonotype has ten or more counts. This sequence joins TRBV28 and TRBJ2-7, with 9 bases identical to TRBD1. Germline trimming cut 4 bases from V and 1 base from J; bases unmatched to any gene: 5. Germline CDR1 and CDR2: MDHEN and SYDVKM. This CDR3 has 15 residues. The CDR3 bases are TGTGCCAGCAGTTCCGGGACAGGGCGGTCCTACGAGCAGTACTTC. It encodes CASSSGTGRSYEQYF.

As concerns this clonotype: This likely reflects a read error, since a far larger clone is one base away. The chain is built from TRBV5-4 and TRBJ2-5; 9 bases align to TRBD2. Per germline, CDR1 SGHNT and CDR2 YYREEE (reference sequence). The trim removed 3 bases at V and 11 bases at J, leaving 14 bases unmatched. The CDR3 runs 15 residues. CDR3 in DNA: TGTGCCAGCAGCTCTGAGGGGACTAGCTACAATGAGCAGTACTTC. Residues: CASSSEGTSYNEQYF.

J is TRBJ2-2 and V is TRBV7-9; tentatively, D is TRBD1 (6 bases). CDR1 and CDR2 (germline): SEHNR, FQNEAQ (reference sequence). V was cut by 7 bases and J by 8 bases, with 14 bases left in between. CDR3 size: 13 residues. The CDR3, as DNA: TGTGCCAGCAACCAAGGGGGTTCTGGGGAGCTGTTTTTT. Protein sequence: CASNQGGSGELFF.